This passage covers 8 T cell receptor beta chains from one sample sequenced in a study of blood T cell repertoires in COVID-19. The method was immunoSEQ multiplex PCR; TCRdb's version includes in-frame clones alone and lacks a portion of them. Of approximately 80,000 clones detected, about 70% appear once; the ten largest clones hold 4.5% to 6%. Material: peripheral blood. Receptor source: a man aged 50-59 years with active or convalescent COVID-19.

The V call is TRBV3-1 (or the pseudogene TRBV3-2), the J call TRBJ2-3, with a tentative D call TRBD1 (7 bases). CDR1 LGHDT and CDR2 YNNKEL come from the germline V gene (reference sequence). Trimming took 6 bases from V and 2 from J, leaving 15 bases between them. CDR3 size: 15 residues. The CDR3 spells CASRTRQGATDTQYF. The CDR3 DNA sequence: TGTGCCAGCAGGACTAGACAGGGTGCCACAGATACGCAGTATTTT.

The V gene is TRBV30, the J gene TRBJ2-1; D may be TRBD2 (7 bases). Deletions cut 1 base from V and 10 bases from J, with 17 bases between. Germline values: CDR1 GTSNPN, CDR2 SVGIG (reference sequence). The CDR3 has 14 amino acids. This CDR3 is CAWSDGRGGVEQFF. Written as DNA, the CDR3 is TGTGCCTGGAGTGATGGGAGGGGGGGCGTGGAGCAGTTCTTC.

The chain carries TRBV12-3 or TRBV12-4 and TRBJ2-2; D gene ambiguous. This CDR3 has 13 residues. V was clipped by 3 bases and J by 4 bases, with 6 bases between them. CDR3 DNA: TGTGCCAGCAGTTTTTCGTTCACCGGGGAGCTGTTTTTT. It codes for CASSFSFTGELFF.

The V gene is TRBV18, the J gene TRBJ2-7; D is uncertain. The V gene's germline CDR1 is KGHSH and CDR2 LQKENI. Deletions cut 2 bases from V and 5 bases from J, with 16 bases between. There are 15 residues in the CDR3. CDR3 sequence reads: CASSPFETDLNEQYF. CDR3 in DNA: TGTGCCAGCTCACCATTCGAAACAGACCTAAACGAGCAGTACTTC. Full variable domain (rest looked up from reference TRBV18 and TRBJ2-7): NAGVMQNPRHLVRRRGQEARLRCSPMKGHSHVYWYRQLPEEGLKFMVYLQKENIIDESGMPKERFSAEFPKEGPSILRIQQVVRGDSAAYFCASSPFETDLNEQYFGPGTRLTVT.

The chain uses TRBV19 and TRBJ2-4, with 11 bases lining up with TRBD2. In germline, CDR1 is LNHDA, CDR2 SQIVND (reference sequence). Losses at the gene ends were 9 bases for V and 7 bases for J; bases not matched to a gene: 5. This CDR3 contains 13 residues. CDR3 amino acids: CASYSGGANIQYF. In DNA, the CDR3 is TGTGCCAGCTATAGCGGGGGGGCGAACATTCAGTACTTC.

CDR3 nucleotide sequence: TGTGCCAGCAGCCAATTGGCGTGGGGGGGCTCGGACGAGCAGTACTTC. Amino acids: CASSQLAWGGSDEQYF. The chain has TRBV3-1 (or the pseudogene TRBV3-2) and TRBJ2-7, with D perhaps TRBD2 (7 bases). Trimming left V 2 bases short and J 5 bases short, with 19 bases between. The CDR3 consists of 16 residues. Germline V lookup: CDR1 LGHDT, CDR2 YNNKEL (reference sequence).

V gene TRBV6-5 combines with J gene TRBJ1-5, with D hard to call. This CDR3 contains 15 residues. The germline V gene encodes CDR1 MNHEY and CDR2 SVGAGI. V lost 7 bases and J lost 0, with 13 bases in between. CDR3 protein: CASTPSYYSNQPQHF. In nucleotides, the CDR3 is TGTGCCAGCACCCCTAGCTATTATAGCAATCAGCCCCAGCATTTT.

V and J are TRBV5-5 and TRBJ2-7, with 7 bases aligning to TRBD1. The ends lost 4 bases at V and 2 bases at J; junction bases unmatched: 6. Per germline, CDR1 SGHKS and CDR2 YYEKEE (reference sequence). The CDR3 has 14 residues. CDR3 sequence (DNA): TGTGCCAGCAGCCCGGGGACAGACGCCTACGAGCAGTACTTC. Translating gives CASSPGTDAYEQYF. The complete variable domain, with remaining parts taken from reference TRBV5-5 and TRBJ2-7, reads DAGVTQSPTHLIKTRGQQVTLRCSPISGHKSVSWYQQVLGQGPQFIFQYYEKEERGRGNFPDRFSARQFPNYSSELNVNALLLGDSALYLCASSPGTDAYEQYFGPGTRLTVT.